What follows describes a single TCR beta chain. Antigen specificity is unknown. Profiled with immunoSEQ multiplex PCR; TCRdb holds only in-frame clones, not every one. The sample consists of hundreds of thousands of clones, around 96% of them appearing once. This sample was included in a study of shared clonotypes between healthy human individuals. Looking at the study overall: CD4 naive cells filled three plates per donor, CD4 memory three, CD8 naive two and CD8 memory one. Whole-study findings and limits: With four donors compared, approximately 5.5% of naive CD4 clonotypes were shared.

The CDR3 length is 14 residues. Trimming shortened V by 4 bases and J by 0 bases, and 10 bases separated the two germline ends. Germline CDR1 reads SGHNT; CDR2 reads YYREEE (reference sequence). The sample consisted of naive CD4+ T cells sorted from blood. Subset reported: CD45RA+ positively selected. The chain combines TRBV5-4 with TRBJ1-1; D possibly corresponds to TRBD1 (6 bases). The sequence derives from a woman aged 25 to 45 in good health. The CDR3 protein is CASSLDSLNTEAFF. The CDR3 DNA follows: TGTGCCAGCAGCCTGGACAGTCTGAACACTGAAGCTTTCTTT.